This TCR beta chain was recovered during a study of blood T cells in healthy people across ages. Study findings and constraints: Researchers judged that diversity estimates from one million T cells fell short of true values. Unsorted PBMC input precluded a conclusive naive versus antigen-experienced comparison.

For the second PCR, which ran for about 6 to 11 cycles, a sample-barcoded 5' primer and a J-beta primer mix were used. Every cDNA was tagged by a template-switch adaptor with 12 random nucleotides. One entry per CDR3 protein results from TCRdb running MiXCR on the 5' RACE reads. This sample carries 650,000 to 1,000,000 distinct CDR3 sequences, around 36% of them seen once, and the ten largest clones take 10% to 15%. The CDR3 loop spans 15 amino acids. The germline V gene encodes CDR1 SGHVS and CDR2 FQNEAQ. Trimming took 3 bases from V and 12 from J; bases not matched to a gene: 12. Per sample, a minimum of 6 million PBMCs were isolated. This clonotype was recorded a few times. Its antigen is as yet unknown.

Sequenced input: blood. V is TRBV7-8 and J is TRBJ1-2; 11 bases align to TRBD1. The clonotype comes from a man aged 18 to 30 in good health. Here the CDR3 DNA reads TGTGCCAGCAGCTTGGGGGCCGGGACAGGGGGTTCGGACACCTTC. Amino acid sequence: CASSLGAGTGGSDTF.